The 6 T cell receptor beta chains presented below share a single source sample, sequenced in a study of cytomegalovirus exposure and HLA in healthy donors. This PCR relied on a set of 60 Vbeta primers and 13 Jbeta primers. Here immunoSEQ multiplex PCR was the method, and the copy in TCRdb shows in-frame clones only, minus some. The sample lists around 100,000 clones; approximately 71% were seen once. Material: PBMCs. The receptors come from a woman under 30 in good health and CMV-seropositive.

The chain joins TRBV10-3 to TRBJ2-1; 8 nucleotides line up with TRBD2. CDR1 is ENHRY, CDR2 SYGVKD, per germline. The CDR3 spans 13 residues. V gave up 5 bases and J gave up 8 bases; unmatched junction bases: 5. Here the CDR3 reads CAISMGLGDEQFF. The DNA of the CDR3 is TGTGCCATCAGTATGGGACTAGGGGATGAGCAGTTCTTC.

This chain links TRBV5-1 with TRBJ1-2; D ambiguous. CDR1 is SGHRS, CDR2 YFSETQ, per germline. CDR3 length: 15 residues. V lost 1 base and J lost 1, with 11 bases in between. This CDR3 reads CASSLIVDNNYGYTF. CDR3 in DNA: TGCGCCAGCAGCTTGATTGTAGACAATAACTATGGCTACACCTTC.

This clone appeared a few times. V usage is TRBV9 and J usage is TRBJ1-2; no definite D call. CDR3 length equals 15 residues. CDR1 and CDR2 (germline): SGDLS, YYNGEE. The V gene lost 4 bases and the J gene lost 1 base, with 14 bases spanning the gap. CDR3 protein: CASSPSGGSNYGYTF. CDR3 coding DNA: TGTGCCAGCAGCCCTAGTGGAGGGAGTAACTATGGCTACACCTTC.

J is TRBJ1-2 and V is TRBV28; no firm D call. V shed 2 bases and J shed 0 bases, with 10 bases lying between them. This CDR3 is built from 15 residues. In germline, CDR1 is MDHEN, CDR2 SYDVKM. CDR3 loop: CASSLKYSSNYGYTF. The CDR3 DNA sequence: TGTGCCAGCAGTTTAAAGTACAGCTCTAACTATGGCTACACCTTC.

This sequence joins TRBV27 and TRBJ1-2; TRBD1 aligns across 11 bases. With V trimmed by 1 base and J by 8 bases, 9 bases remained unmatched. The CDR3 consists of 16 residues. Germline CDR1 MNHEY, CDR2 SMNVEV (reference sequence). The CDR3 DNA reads TGTGCCAGCAGTTTATTTTGGACAGGGGGCGTTGGGGGCTACACCTTC. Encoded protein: CASSLFWTGGVGGYTF.

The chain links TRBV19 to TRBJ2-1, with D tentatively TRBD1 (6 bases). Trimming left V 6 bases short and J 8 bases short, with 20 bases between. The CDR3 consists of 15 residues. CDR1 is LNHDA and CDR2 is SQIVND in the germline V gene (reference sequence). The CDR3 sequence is CASRLRTEMVHEQFF. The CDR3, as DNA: TGTGCCAGTAGACTCCGGACAGAGATGGTCCATGAGCAGTTCTTC.